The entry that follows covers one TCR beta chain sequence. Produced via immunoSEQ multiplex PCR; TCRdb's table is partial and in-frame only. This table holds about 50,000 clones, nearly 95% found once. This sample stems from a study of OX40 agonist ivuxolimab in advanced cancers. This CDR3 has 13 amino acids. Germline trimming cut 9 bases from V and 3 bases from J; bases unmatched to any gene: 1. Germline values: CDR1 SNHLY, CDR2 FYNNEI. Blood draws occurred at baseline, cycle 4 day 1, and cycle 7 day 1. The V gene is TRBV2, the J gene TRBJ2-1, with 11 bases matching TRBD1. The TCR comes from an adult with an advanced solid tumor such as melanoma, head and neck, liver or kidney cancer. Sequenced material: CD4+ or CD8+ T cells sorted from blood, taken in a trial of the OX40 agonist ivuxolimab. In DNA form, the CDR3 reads TGTGCCAGAGGGACAGGGGGCTACAATGAGCAGTTCTTC. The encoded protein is CARGTGGYNEQFF.